This passage covers 25 T cell receptor beta chains from one sample sequenced in a study of STAT5B mutations in CD4+ large granular lymphocyte leukemia. TCRdb's copy holds only in-frame clones and misses some; the assay was immunoSEQ multiplex PCR. Here the sample spans about 22,000 clones, more than 75% being singletons. Sequencing input: CD4+ T cells from blood buffy coats. The receptors originated from a human donor in good health.

In its sample, this clone was seen a few times. The genes are TRBV15 and TRBJ1-4; the D gene is possibly TRBD1 (6 bases). The CDR3 has 15 amino acids. V lost 5 bases, J lost 4 bases, and 14 bases lay in between. CDR1 and CDR2 (germline): LNHNV, YYDKDF (reference sequence). CDR3: CATSVTGQVNEKLFF. The CDR3 nucleotides read TGTGCCACCAGCGTTACGGGACAAGTTAATGAAAAACTGTTTTTT.

CDR3 protein: CASNPTSGSGETQYF. CDR3 coding DNA: TGTGCCAGTAACCCGACTAGCGGGAGCGGTGAGACCCAGTACTTC. The V and J genes are TRBV19 and TRBJ2-5; 12 bases agree with TRBD2. V shed 7 bases and J 5 bases; nucleotides not matched to a gene: 8. Germline V CDR1 and CDR2: LNHDA, SQIVND (reference sequence). The CDR3 has 15 residues.

This chain links TRBV29-1 with TRBJ1-1, with 8 bases lining up with TRBD1. Per germline, CDR1 SQVTM and CDR2 ANQGSEA. The V segment lost 6 bases and the J segment 1 base; nucleotides outside the gene matches: 7. The CDR3 spans 14 residues. The CDR3 loop is CSVDKDRANTEAFF. For the CDR3, the DNA is TGCAGCGTCGATAAGGACAGGGCGAACACTGAAGCTTTCTTT.

This clone was counted only a few times. This chain joins TRBV29-1 and TRBJ2-1, with D hard to call. V was shortened by 0 bases and J by 5 bases, with 11 bases between the two germline ends. Germline CDR1 and CDR2: SQVTM and ANQGSEA. The length of the CDR3 is 14 residues. CDR3 loop: CSVEDQPIDNEQFF. For the CDR3, the DNA is TGCAGCGTTGAAGATCAGCCCATTGACAATGAGCAGTTCTTC.

The chain employs TRBV4-2 and TRBJ2-2; 10 nucleotides align to TRBD1. V gave up 3 bases and J gave up 7 bases; unmatched junction bases: 20. Per the germline V gene, CDR1 is LGHNA and CDR2 is YNFKEQ. CDR3 length equals 20 residues. The CDR3 protein is CASSHKGRTGGMGISGELFF. CDR3 nucleotide sequence: TGTGCCAGCAGCCACAAGGGCCGGACAGGGGGAATGGGTATCAGCGGGGAGCTGTTTTTT.

The chain couples TRBV28 to TRBJ2-7; TRBD1 matches 11 bases. The CDR3 covers 14 residues. Trimming took 6 bases from V and 2 from J; bases not matched to a gene: 3. Germline CDR1 and CDR2: MDHEN and SYDVKM. The CDR3 nucleotides read TGTGCCAGCAGCGGGACAGGGGGACCCTACGAGCAGTACTTC. Translation: CASSGTGGPYEQYF.

This clone came up once. The V and J genes are TRBV11-2 and TRBJ2-7; 8 nucleotides match TRBD1. Germline V lookup: CDR1 SGHAT, CDR2 FQNNGV. CDR3 length: 15 amino acids. Germline trimming cut 5 bases from V and 3 bases from J; bases unmatched to any gene: 9. CDR3 sequence: CASSLSTGGRYEQYF. CDR3 bases: TGTGCCAGCAGCCTCTCTACAGGGGGGCGCTACGAGCAGTACTTC. Supplemented by reference TRBV11-2 and TRBJ2-7, the full variable domain reads EAGVAQSPRYKIIEKRQSVAFWCNPISGHATLYWYQQILGQGPKLLIQFQNNGVVDDSQLPKDRFSAERLKGVDSTLKIQPAKLEDSAVYLCASSLSTGGRYEQYFGPGTRLTVT.

This chain connects TRBV15 to TRBJ2-7, with a weak D call TRBD2 (7 bases). The CDR3 is made up of 16 amino acids. V lost 0 bases, J lost 1 base, and 13 bases lay in between. The germline V gene has CDR1 LNHNV and CDR2 YYDKDF (reference sequence). The CDR3 reads CATSRDRGATSYEQYF. CDR3 DNA sequence: TGTGCCACCAGCAGAGATCGGGGGGCAACTTCCTACGAGCAGTACTTC.

The chain is built from TRBV7-6 and TRBJ2-3; tentatively, D is TRBD2 (7 bases). V lost 1 base and J lost 4, with 9 bases in between. Germline loops: CDR1 SGHVS, CDR2 FNYEAQ. The CDR3 has 14 amino acids. CDR3 nucleotide sequence: TGTGCCAGCAGCTTAGGGCGGGGGCCAGATACGCAGTATTTT. It yields the protein CASSLGRGPDTQYF.

The chain recombines TRBV7-9 with TRBJ2-1; possibly TRBD1 or TRBD2 for D (5 bases each). V lost 1 base and J 0 bases, leaving 16 bases between the germline ends. The CDR3 contains 18 residues. Germline loops: CDR1 SEHNR, CDR2 FQNEAQ (reference sequence). CDR3 residues: CASSLGSRGVSSYNEQFF. The CDR3 DNA is TGTGCCAGCAGCTTAGGATCTAGAGGGGTGAGCTCCTACAATGAGCAGTTCTTC.

The J gene is TRBJ2-7, the V gene TRBV29-1; D assignment may be TRBD1 or TRBD2 (5 bases each). Germline values: CDR1 SQVTM, CDR2 ANQGSEA. Trimming removed 7 bases from V and 6 bases from J, with 13 bases in between. The CDR3 length is 11 residues. The chain's CDR3 is CSARAGLEQYF. The CDR3 nucleotides are TGCAGCGCGAGGGCAGGGCTCGAGCAGTACTTC.

This clone was found a few times. The chain recombines TRBV18 with TRBJ1-5; D is unresolved. V lost 5 bases, J lost 1 base, and 6 bases lay in between. The CDR3 sequence is 13 residues long. Per the germline V gene, CDR1 is KGHSH and CDR2 is LQKENI. As DNA, the CDR3 is TGTGCCAGCTCAGAGAAAAGCAATCAGCCCCAGCATTTT. It encodes CASSEKSNQPQHF.

The chain links TRBV19 to TRBJ2-2, with D hard to call. Trimming took 10 bases from V and 0 from J, leaving 9 bases between them. Per the germline V gene, CDR1 is LNHDA and CDR2 is SQIVND (reference sequence). The CDR3 has 13 amino acids. The CDR3 DNA reads TGTGCCATTGGACGTACGAACACCGGGGAGCTGTTTTTT. Amino acid sequence: CAIGRTNTGELFF.

This clone was found once. J is TRBJ2-7 and V is TRBV28, with 8 bases aligning to TRBD1. V gave up 7 bases and J gave up 6 bases; unmatched junction bases: 8. The CDR3 consists of 13 residues. Germline loops: CDR1 MDHEN, CDR2 SYDVKM. Written as DNA, the CDR3 is TGTGCCAGCACCGTGACAGGGGTTTTCGAGCAGTACTTC. It translates to CASTVTGVFEQYF.

The chain carries TRBV2 and TRBJ2-1; D is possibly TRBD1 or TRBD2 (5 bases each). The germline gives CDR1 SNHLY, CDR2 FYNNEI. The CDR3 is 16 amino acids. The V gene lost 6 bases and the J gene lost 0 bases, with 15 bases spanning the gap. The CDR3 DNA reads as TGTGCCAGCAGCGAAAGGGGAGCGAGCTCCTACAATGAGCAGTTCTTC. Translation gives CASSERGASSYNEQFF.

J is TRBJ2-5 and V is TRBV5-1; D not certain. The CDR3 has 13 amino acids. The V and J ends lost 4 bases and 5 bases respectively, with 12 bases between them. Germline V lookup: CDR1 SGHRS, CDR2 YFSETQ. The CDR3, as DNA: TGCGCCAGCAGCAATAACCCGGGCGAGACCCAGTACTTC. Protein sequence: CASSNNPGETQYF.

The rearrangement joins TRBV30 to TRBJ2-5; 10 bases line up with TRBD1. Near its end, the DNA agrees better with TRBJ2-7, so the J call may be wrong. Germline values: CDR1 GTSNPN, CDR2 SVGIG (reference sequence). CDR3 length: 13 amino acids. As DNA, the CDR3 is TGTGCCTGGAGCGGACAGGGGGGGTACGAGCAGTACTTC. The encoded protein is CAWSGQGGYEQYF.

The genes are TRBV28 and TRBJ2-5; 8 bases map to TRBD2. Germline CDR1 MDHEN, CDR2 SYDVKM. J gave up 2 bases and V 3 bases, and 2 bases lay outside the gene matches. CDR3 size: 14 residues. The DNA for the CDR3 is TGTGCCAGCAGTTTCGGGGGGGGGCAAGAGACCCAGTACTTC. Protein product: CASSFGGGQETQYF.

This chain links TRBV6-5 with TRBJ1-1; D not resolved. This CDR3 is 14 amino acids long. CDR1 MNHEY and CDR2 SVGAGI come from the germline V gene. Trimming stripped 2 bases from V and 2 bases from J, with 9 bases between. This CDR3 is CASSYSGRNTEAFF. Here the CDR3 DNA reads TGTGCCAGCAGTTACAGTGGGAGAAACACTGAAGCTTTCTTT.

V and J are TRBV28 and TRBJ2-1, with 7 bases lining up with TRBD1. The CDR3 has 14 residues. The germline CDR1 and CDR2 sequences are MDHEN and SYDVKM. Trimming at V came to 3 bases and at J to 4 bases, leaving 3 bases not matched to a gene. This CDR3 is CASSFDREYNEQFF. In DNA form, the CDR3 reads TGTGCCAGCAGTTTCGACAGGGAATACAATGAGCAGTTCTTC.

The chain couples TRBV5-4 to TRBJ1-4; D unclear. In germline, CDR1 is SGHNT, CDR2 YYREEE (reference sequence). The V and J ends lost 0 bases and 10 bases respectively, with 19 bases between them. The CDR3 spans 16 residues. The CDR3 here is CASSLAAGATDRKLFF. CDR3 bases: TGTGCCAGCAGCTTGGCTGCGGGTGCCACCGACCGAAAACTGTTTTTT. The full variable domain, its missing parts supplied by reference TRBV5-4 and TRBJ1-4, is ETGVTQSPTHLIKTRGQQVTLRCSSQSGHNTVSWYQQALGQGPQFIFQYYREEENGRGNFPPRFSGLQFPNYSSELNVNALELDDSALYLCASSLAAGATDRKLFFGSGTQLSVL.

V is TRBV2 and J is TRBJ2-3; D gene unclear. This CDR3 spans 13 amino acids. From germline, CDR1 is SNHLY and CDR2 FYNNEI. The V end was cut by 2 bases, the J end by 2 bases, with 5 bases between. This CDR3 reads CASSERITDTQYF. CDR3 in DNA: TGTGCCAGCAGTGAACGGATCACAGATACGCAGTATTTT.

V is TRBV27 and J is TRBJ2-2, with 7 nucleotides matching TRBD2. V gave up 3 bases and J gave up 2 bases; unmatched junction bases: 6. The CDR3 is made up of 16 amino acids. Germline CDR1 and CDR2: MNHEY and SMNVEV (reference sequence). The CDR3 region is CASSLRRGSNTGELFF. In nucleotides, the CDR3 is TGTGCCAGCAGTTTGAGGCGGGGGAGTAACACCGGGGAGCTGTTTTTT.

CDR3 amino acids: CASSVGVGGELFF. The CDR3 DNA reads TGTGCCAGCAGCGTAGGGGTCGGCGGGGAGCTGTTTTTT. The V call is TRBV9, the J call TRBJ2-2, with D hard to call. The germline V gene encodes CDR1 SGDLS and CDR2 YYNGEE. Trimming shortened V by 0 bases and J by 7 bases, and 7 bases separated the two germline ends. The CDR3 length is 13 residues.

V and J are TRBV6-1 and TRBJ2-2, with D possibly matching TRBD2 (7 bases). Germline values: CDR1 MNHNS, CDR2 SASEGT. This CDR3 is built from 15 residues. V was shortened by 6 bases and J by 3 bases, with 14 bases between the two germline ends. CDR3 DNA sequence: TGTGCCAGCAGAGGGGGGGGGTTTGACACCGGGGAGCTGTTTTTT. Its protein product is CASRGGGFDTGELFF.